The rows below give T cell receptor beta chains drawn from one sample of a study of blood T cell repertoires in COVID-19. Only in-frame clones appear in the TCRdb table, and some are missing; sequencing was by immunoSEQ multiplex PCR. Among roughly 100,000 clones listed, more than 85% were seen once. Sample: peripheral blood. The receptor source for this set is a human donor in a cohort sampled during active COVID-19. Both conserved end residues are part of each CDR3. Each record gives: V gene, J gene, CDR3 length, clone size, D gene, CDR3 DNA, CDR3 protein. A D gene is named only where the DNA matches it firmly. Expanded clones are given a class, and other clones once, few, many or no size at all.

v_call: TRBV3-1/TRBV3-2; j_call: TRBJ2-3; cdr3_length: 14; clone_size: -; d_call: -; cdr3_nt: TGTGCCAGCAGCCAAGGGCGGGGCCGGGATACGCAGTATTTT; cdr3_aa: CASSQGRGRDTQYF
v_call: TRBV28; j_call: TRBJ1-5; cdr3_length: 14; clone_size: once; d_call: -; cdr3_nt: TGTGCCAGCAGTTTTAGCCGGAACAATCAGCCCCAGCATTTT; cdr3_aa: CASSFSRNNQPQHF
v_call: TRBV7-9; j_call: TRBJ2-7; cdr3_length: 16; clone_size: -; d_call: TRBD2; cdr3_nt: TGTGCCAGCAGCTTCCCAAGCGGGAGTGGATCCTACGAGCAGTACTTC; cdr3_aa: CASSFPSGSGSYEQYF
v_call: TRBV5-8; j_call: TRBJ2-4; cdr3_length: 15; clone_size: -; d_call: TRBD1; cdr3_nt: TGTGCCAGCAGCAAGACAGGGAAGGCCAAAAACATTCAGTACTTC; cdr3_aa: CASSKTGKAKNIQYF
v_call: TRBV7-2; j_call: TRBJ2-5; cdr3_length: 17; clone_size: -; d_call: -; cdr3_nt: TGTGCCAGCAGCTTAGTCGGTATTAATTCGGGGGGCCGGACCCAGTACTTC; cdr3_aa: CASSLVGINSGGRTQYF
v_call: TRBV5-1; j_call: TRBJ2-1; cdr3_length: 16; clone_size: -; d_call: TRBD2; cdr3_nt: TGCGCCAGCAGCCCCGGGACTAGCGGGAGTCGGAATGAGCAGTTCTTC; cdr3_aa: CASSPGTSGSRNEQFF
v_call: TRBV19; j_call: TRBJ1-6; cdr3_length: 15; clone_size: -; d_call: -; cdr3_nt: TGTGCCAGTAGTGTGAGACAAGGACATGATTCACCCCTCCACTTT; cdr3_aa: CASSVRQGHDSPLHF
v_call: TRBV15; j_call: TRBJ2-7; cdr3_length: 12; clone_size: few; d_call: -; cdr3_nt: TGTGCCACCAGCCACCGTCCGGGGGAGCAGTACTTC; cdr3_aa: CATSHRPGEQYF
v_call: TRBV6-2/TRBV6-3; j_call: TRBJ2-7; cdr3_length: 17; clone_size: -; d_call: TRBD2; cdr3_nt: TGTGCCAGCAGTTACCCTAGCGGGAGGGCCTTTCGGTACGAGCAGTACTTC; cdr3_aa: CASSYPSGRAFRYEQYF
v_call: TRBV27; j_call: TRBJ2-7; cdr3_length: 12; clone_size: -; d_call: -; cdr3_nt: TGTGCCAGCAGTCCAATCCCGGGAGAGCAGTACTTC; cdr3_aa: CASSPIPGEQYF
v_call: TRBV4-1; j_call: TRBJ2-7; cdr3_length: 16; clone_size: once; d_call: TRBD1; cdr3_nt: TGCGCCAGCAGCCAAGATCTAACAGGGGGTATCTACGAGCAGTACTTC; cdr3_aa: CASSQDLTGGIYEQYF
v_call: TRBV12-3/TRBV12-4; j_call: TRBJ1-2; cdr3_length: 12; clone_size: -; d_call: -; cdr3_nt: TGTGCCAGCAGCCAACCGGTGGGCGGCTACACCTTC; cdr3_aa: CASSQPVGGYTF
v_call: TRBV6-5; j_call: TRBJ2-5; cdr3_length: 15; clone_size: -; d_call: TRBD2; cdr3_nt: TGTGCCAGCAGCCTCGGACTAGCGGAACAAGAGACCCAGTACTTC; cdr3_aa: CASSLGLAEQETQYF
v_call: TRBV24-1; j_call: TRBJ1-2; cdr3_length: 14; clone_size: -; d_call: -; cdr3_nt: TGTGCCACCAGTGATTTGTCGCAGGTCTATGGCTACACCTTC; cdr3_aa: CATSDLSQVYGYTF
v_call: TRBV3-1/TRBV3-2; j_call: TRBJ2-5; cdr3_length: 16; clone_size: -; d_call: -; cdr3_nt: TGTGCCAGCAGCCAAGTTGGCCTTGGGAGTGGAGAGACCCAGTACTTC; cdr3_aa: CASSQVGLGSGETQYF
v_call: TRBV28; j_call: TRBJ2-2; cdr3_length: 16; clone_size: once; d_call: -; cdr3_nt: TGTGCCAGCAGTTTATGGGGGGCAGGGAACACCGGGGAGCTGTTTTTT; cdr3_aa: CASSLWGAGNTGELFF
v_call: TRBV9; j_call: TRBJ1-1; cdr3_length: 17; clone_size: -; d_call: TRBD1; cdr3_nt: TGTGCCAGCAGCGTAGCGGGGACAGGGGCAGCGGACACTGAAGCTTTCTTT; cdr3_aa: CASSVAGTGAADTEAFF
v_call: TRBV21-1; j_call: TRBJ2-3; cdr3_length: 21; clone_size: -; d_call: -; cdr3_nt: TGTGCCAGCAGCAAAGAGAGGTTCCACCGACCAGGGTTGATATGGACAGATACGCAGTATTTT; cdr3_aa: CASSKERFHRPGLIWTDTQYF
v_call: TRBV7-3; j_call: TRBJ2-1; cdr3_length: 15; clone_size: -; d_call: TRBD1; cdr3_nt: TGTGCCAGCAGCTTGGGACAGGGGGCGGGGAATGAGCAGTTCTTC; cdr3_aa: CASSLGQGAGNEQFF
v_call: TRBV12-3/TRBV12-4; j_call: TRBJ2-2; cdr3_length: 13; clone_size: -; d_call: -; cdr3_nt: TGTGCCAGCAGGTTGACAGTAGGCGGGGAGCTGTTTTTT; cdr3_aa: CASRLTVGGELFF
v_call: TRBV11-1; j_call: TRBJ2-1; cdr3_length: 14; clone_size: -; d_call: -; cdr3_nt: TGTGCCAGCAGCTCAACCCGCACACTAGCTGAGCAGTTCTTC; cdr3_aa: CASSSTRTLAEQFF
v_call: TRBV19; j_call: TRBJ1-1; cdr3_length: 15; clone_size: -; d_call: -; cdr3_nt: TGTGCCAGTAGGCCACAGATTCGGATGAACACTGAAGCTTTCTTT; cdr3_aa: CASRPQIRMNTEAFF
v_call: TRBV7-8; j_call: TRBJ1-6; cdr3_length: 18; clone_size: few; d_call: -; cdr3_nt: TGTGCCAGCAGCTTAGACGCAGCTGGGGGCGGTTCTCATTCACCCCTCCACTTT; cdr3_aa: CASSLDAAGGGSHSPLHF
v_call: TRBV2; j_call: TRBJ2-7; cdr3_length: 17; clone_size: -; d_call: TRBD1; cdr3_nt: TGTGCCAGCAGATTTCGATCCGGGACAGGGTTTGCCTACGAGCAGTACTTC; cdr3_aa: CASRFRSGTGFAYEQYF
v_call: TRBV25-1; j_call: TRBJ2-5; cdr3_length: 15; clone_size: -; d_call: TRBD2; cdr3_nt: TGTGCCAGCAGTGACCCGGGACTAGCGGTTGAGACCCAGTACTTC; cdr3_aa: CASSDPGLAVETQYF
v_call: TRBV18; j_call: TRBJ1-4; cdr3_length: 14; clone_size: -; d_call: -; cdr3_nt: TGTGCCAGCTCACAAACCATGAACGGTGAAAAACTGTTTTTT; cdr3_aa: CASSQTMNGEKLFF
v_call: TRBV7-2; j_call: TRBJ1-1; cdr3_length: 12; clone_size: -; d_call: -; cdr3_nt: TGTGCCAGCAGCTTAGGAGAGACTGAAGCTTTCTTT; cdr3_aa: CASSLGETEAFF
v_call: TRBV4-1; j_call: TRBJ1-5; cdr3_length: 15; clone_size: few; d_call: -; cdr3_nt: TGCGCCAGCAGCCAAGGCAGGGCGGGGAATCAGCCCCAGCATTTT; cdr3_aa: CASSQGRAGNQPQHF
v_call: TRBV6-1; j_call: TRBJ1-4; cdr3_length: 15; clone_size: few; d_call: -; cdr3_nt: TGTGCCAGCAGTGAAGGGGGCGCTACTTATGAAAAACTGTTTTTT; cdr3_aa: CASSEGGATYEKLFF
v_call: TRBV6-1; j_call: TRBJ1-6; cdr3_length: 15; clone_size: -; d_call: TRBD1; cdr3_nt: TGTGCCAGCAGTGAAGGGACAGGGGGAAACTCACCCCTCCACTTT; cdr3_aa: CASSEGTGGNSPLHF
v_call: TRBV6-5; j_call: TRBJ2-7; cdr3_length: 15; clone_size: -; d_call: TRBD2; cdr3_nt: TGTGCCAGCAGTTACTTTAGCGGGAGTAGCTACGAGCAGTACTTC; cdr3_aa: CASSYFSGSSYEQYF
v_call: TRBV28; j_call: TRBJ2-3; cdr3_length: 16; clone_size: -; d_call: TRBD1; cdr3_nt: TGTGCCAGCAGTGTCCGGGACAGGGGATACACAGATACGCAGTATTTT; cdr3_aa: CASSVRDRGYTDTQYF
v_call: TRBV5-1; j_call: TRBJ2-5; cdr3_length: 14; clone_size: -; d_call: TRBD1; cdr3_nt: TGCGCCAGCAGCTTGTCAGGGGGCCAAGAGACCCAGTACTTC; cdr3_aa: CASSLSGGQETQYF
v_call: TRBV2; j_call: TRBJ1-5; cdr3_length: 16; clone_size: -; d_call: TRBD1; cdr3_nt: TGTGCCAGCAGTGAGGGGGGACAGGGATTGAATCAGCCCCAGCATTTT; cdr3_aa: CASSEGGQGLNQPQHF
v_call: TRBV19; j_call: TRBJ1-5; cdr3_length: 16; clone_size: -; d_call: TRBD1; cdr3_nt: TGTGCCAGTAGTACACGATCAAACAGGGGAAATCAGCCCCAGCATTTT; cdr3_aa: CASSTRSNRGNQPQHF
v_call: TRBV11-1; j_call: TRBJ2-1; cdr3_length: 14; clone_size: -; d_call: TRBD2; cdr3_nt: TGTGCCAGCAAACTAGCGGGCTCCTACAATGAGCAGTTCTTC; cdr3_aa: CASKLAGSYNEQFF
v_call: TRBV5-6; j_call: TRBJ2-3; cdr3_length: 14; clone_size: -; d_call: -; cdr3_nt: TGTGCCAGCAGCTTACCGGGTAGCACAGATACGCAGTATTTT; cdr3_aa: CASSLPGSTDTQYF
v_call: TRBV20-1; j_call: TRBJ1-5; cdr3_length: 16; clone_size: -; d_call: -; cdr3_nt: TGCAGTGCTAGTCTTCCCGCAGGGGCCAACAATCAGCCCCAGCATTTT; cdr3_aa: CSASLPAGANNQPQHF
v_call: TRBV5-1; j_call: TRBJ2-1; cdr3_length: 15; clone_size: -; d_call: TRBD1; cdr3_nt: TGCGCCAGCAGCCGTCCAGGACAGGAGTACAATGAGCAGTTCTTC; cdr3_aa: CASSRPGQEYNEQFF
v_call: TRBV19; j_call: TRBJ1-5; cdr3_length: 16; clone_size: -; d_call: -; cdr3_nt: TGTGCCAGTAGTATGCGGGGGAGGGGAGGGAATCAGCCCCAGCATTTT; cdr3_aa: CASSMRGRGGNQPQHF
v_call: TRBV24-1; j_call: TRBJ2-7; cdr3_length: 15; clone_size: -; d_call: -; cdr3_nt: TGTGCCACCAGTGACGTGAAGGATCCCTCGGGCGAGCAGTACTTC; cdr3_aa: CATSDVKDPSGEQYF
v_call: TRBV5-6; j_call: TRBJ2-1; cdr3_length: 12; clone_size: -; d_call: -; cdr3_nt: TGTGCCAGCAGCTTGGTTGGGCTTGAGCAGTTCTTC; cdr3_aa: CASSLVGLEQFF
v_call: TRBV16; j_call: TRBJ2-1; cdr3_length: 13; clone_size: -; d_call: -; cdr3_nt: TGTGCCAGCAGCCAAAATTCTGACAATGAGCAGTTCTTC; cdr3_aa: CASSQNSDNEQFF
v_call: TRBV3-1/TRBV3-2; j_call: TRBJ1-2; cdr3_length: 16; clone_size: -; d_call: TRBD1; cdr3_nt: TGTGCCAGCAGCCAAGGTACCCGGGACAGGGGATATGGCTACACCTTC; cdr3_aa: CASSQGTRDRGYGYTF
v_call: TRBV5-6; j_call: TRBJ1-2; cdr3_length: 14; clone_size: -; d_call: -; cdr3_nt: TGTGCCAGCAGCTCAGAAGATGAGGGAGTTGGCTACACCTTC; cdr3_aa: CASSSEDEGVGYTF
v_call: TRBV9; j_call: TRBJ1-4; cdr3_length: 14; clone_size: -; d_call: -; cdr3_nt: TGTGCCAGCAGCGAGCGCGCAACTAATGAAAAACTGTTTTTT; cdr3_aa: CASSERATNEKLFF
v_call: TRBV27; j_call: TRBJ2-5; cdr3_length: 15; clone_size: once; d_call: TRBD2; cdr3_nt: TGTGCCAGCAGTACCACTAGCGGGATTGGCGGGACCCAGTACTTC; cdr3_aa: CASSTTSGIGGTQYF
v_call: TRBV24-1; j_call: TRBJ1-5; cdr3_length: 18; clone_size: -; d_call: TRBD1; cdr3_nt: TGTGCCACCAGTGATGCTACCGGGACAGGGGGCGGCAATCAGCCCCAGCATTTT; cdr3_aa: CATSDATGTGGGNQPQHF
v_call: TRBV5-6; j_call: TRBJ1-6; cdr3_length: 16; clone_size: -; d_call: TRBD1; cdr3_nt: TGTGCCAGCAGCGGGACTGGACAGGGGAGGAATTCACCCCTCCACTTT; cdr3_aa: CASSGTGQGRNSPLHF
v_call: TRBV2; j_call: TRBJ2-7; cdr3_length: 19; clone_size: -; d_call: -; cdr3_nt: TGTGCCAGCAGTGAGGTGGGCAGTTTAGGGGGGGTCAGCTCCTACGAGCAGTACTTC; cdr3_aa: CASSEVGSLGGVSSYEQYF
v_call: TRBV6-6; j_call: TRBJ2-2; cdr3_length: 15; clone_size: once; d_call: -; cdr3_nt: TGTGCCAGCAGTTACTTGCAGGGCGGCACCGGGGAGCTGTTTTTT; cdr3_aa: CASSYLQGGTGELFF
v_call: TRBV11-3; j_call: TRBJ2-5; cdr3_length: 15; clone_size: -; d_call: TRBD1; cdr3_nt: TGTGCCAGCAGCTTAGGGACAGGTGGGCAAGAGACCCAGTACTTC; cdr3_aa: CASSLGTGGQETQYF
v_call: TRBV6-1; j_call: TRBJ1-5; cdr3_length: 14; clone_size: -; d_call: -; cdr3_nt: TGTGCCAGCAGTGAACAAGACTGGAATCAGCCCCAGCATTTT; cdr3_aa: CASSEQDWNQPQHF
v_call: TRBV9; j_call: TRBJ2-7; cdr3_length: 15; clone_size: -; d_call: TRBD1; cdr3_nt: TGTGCCAGCAGCCCTTCAGACAGGGGGGCCTACGAGCAGTACTTC; cdr3_aa: CASSPSDRGAYEQYF
v_call: TRBV2; j_call: TRBJ2-7; cdr3_length: 13; clone_size: few; d_call: TRBD1; cdr3_nt: TGTGCCAGCAACGACAGGGGGTTCGGGGAGCAGTACTTC; cdr3_aa: CASNDRGFGEQYF
v_call: TRBV4-1; j_call: TRBJ2-7; cdr3_length: 14; clone_size: -; d_call: -; cdr3_nt: TGCGCCAGCAGCCAAACAAACAGGGACTACGAGCAGTACTTC; cdr3_aa: CASSQTNRDYEQYF
v_call: TRBV7-2; j_call: TRBJ2-7; cdr3_length: 14; clone_size: -; d_call: TRBD1; cdr3_nt: TGTGCCAGCAGCTTAACAGGGGGCGGCTACGAGCAGTACTTC; cdr3_aa: CASSLTGGGYEQYF
v_call: TRBV3-1/TRBV3-2; j_call: TRBJ2-7; cdr3_length: 14; clone_size: -; d_call: -; cdr3_nt: TGTGCCAGCAGCCAAGGTGCCCAGACCTACGAGCAGTACTTC; cdr3_aa: CASSQGAQTYEQYF
v_call: TRBV19; j_call: TRBJ1-3; cdr3_length: 15; clone_size: -; d_call: -; cdr3_nt: TGTGCCAGTAACGTCAACCGAGACTCTGGAAACACCATATATTTT; cdr3_aa: CASNVNRDSGNTIYF
v_call: TRBV28; j_call: TRBJ1-2; cdr3_length: 15; clone_size: few; d_call: TRBD1; cdr3_nt: TGTGCCAGCAGTCCCCCCACCGGGTGGGACAGGGCCCTCTCCTTC; cdr3_aa: CASSPPTGWDRALSF